The sequence of this T cell receptor beta chain was determined in a study of glioma-infiltrating T cells. About this clonotype: One end of the junction is discordant with germline, which a read error may explain.

TCR alpha and beta CDR3 regions were amplified from RNA using iRepertoire nested multiplex PCR. MiXCR was run by TCRdb on the multiplex PCR reads, yielding one entry per CDR3 protein. This sample carries about 93,000 distinct CDR3 sequences, around 42% of them seen once, and the ten largest clones take 35% to 40%. The material sequenced was glioma tissue, nonneoplastic brain tissue, or PBMCs (not recorded which). The sequence came from a human donor with low-grade glioma or glioblastoma, undergoing nonglioma brain surgery, or in good health (not recorded which).

This CDR3 reads CASSLDSYNEKFF. The CDR3 bases are TGCGCCAGCTCCCTTGACAGCTACAATGAGAAGTTCTTC. The chain is built from TRBV4-1 and TRBJ2-1; possible D gene TRBD1, 5 bases. CDR3 length: 13 residues. CDR1 MGHRA and CDR2 YSYEKL come from the germline V gene.